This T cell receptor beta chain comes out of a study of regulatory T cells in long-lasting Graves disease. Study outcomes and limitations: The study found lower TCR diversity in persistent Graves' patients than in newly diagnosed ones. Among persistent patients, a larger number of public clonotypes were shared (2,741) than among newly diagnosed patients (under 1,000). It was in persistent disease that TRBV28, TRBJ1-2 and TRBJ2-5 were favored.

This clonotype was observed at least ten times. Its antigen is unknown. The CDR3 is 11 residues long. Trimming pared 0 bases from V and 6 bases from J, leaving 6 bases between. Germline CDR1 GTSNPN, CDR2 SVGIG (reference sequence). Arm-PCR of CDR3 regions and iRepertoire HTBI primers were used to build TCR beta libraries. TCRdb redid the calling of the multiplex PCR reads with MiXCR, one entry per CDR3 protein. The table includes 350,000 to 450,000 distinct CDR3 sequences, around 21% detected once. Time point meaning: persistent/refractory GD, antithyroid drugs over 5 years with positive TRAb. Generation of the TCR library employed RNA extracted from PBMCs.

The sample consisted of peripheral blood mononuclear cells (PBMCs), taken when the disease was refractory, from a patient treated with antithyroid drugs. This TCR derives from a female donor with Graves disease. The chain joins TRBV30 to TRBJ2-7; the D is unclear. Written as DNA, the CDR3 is TGTGCCTGGAGTGTGGGTGGCGAGCAGTACTTC. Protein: CAWSVGGEQYF.